This TCR beta chain is drawn from a study of blood T cell repertoires in COVID-19 (dated by TCRdb to the early 2020s). Broadly, across the study: The collaborator samples originated in the United States, Italy and Spain and spanned the acute and convalescent phases of COVID-19. The prospective study material was composed of cDNA or gDNA derived from T cells, B-cell-depleted T cells, or PBMCs. Subjects who had been exposed to COVID-19, were actively infected with it, or had recovered from it provided the deeply sampled blood TCRbeta repertoires that made up the dataset. The repertoires were made available in a free public database intended to serve as a resource for research on the immune response to SARS-CoV-2. The samples were drawn from two sources: the first 160 participants of the ongoing ImmuneRACE study, and fewer than 1,500 subjects contributed by 6 global collaborators. A de-identified subject ID, COVID-19 status, age in years and sex were almost always included in the sample metadata. Where available, HLA class I and class II types were obtained from metadata supplied by the sample provider rather than from assay-based typing. The paper's findings and limits, for the study overall: The amount of clinical and demographic metadata varied by source and participant and was provided uncurated.

The junction shows trimming of 6 bases on V and 4 bases on J, and the gene matches do not reach 4 bases of it. Its CDR3 holds 13 amino acids, cysteine through phenylalanine. The CDR3 DNA has 39 bases and is translated from base 1. Based on the germline V gene, the CDR1 and CDR2 sequences are SQVTM and ANQGSEA. Note on this clone: It lacks a known antigen. No base qualities exist here, and no much larger clone lies one base off it.

The collaborating institutions used their own protocols to collect whole blood in K2EDTA tubes. For TCRbeta analysis, collaborators shipped samples as frozen whole blood, isolated PBMCs, or DNA extracted from either of those sample types. TCRbeta CDR3 regions were amplified from genomic DNA by means of the immunoSEQ Assay, a bias-controlled multiplex PCR. Per the authors' processing: The number of nucleated cells in each sample was estimated by amplification of reference gene primers within the assay. To quantify the absolute abundance of each unique TCRbeta CDR3 rearrangement, sequence reads were collapsed and filtered. For each sample, productive Simpson clonality was calculated as the square root of Simpson's diversity index over productive rearrangements. As stored in TCRdb, this immuneACCESS dataset retains in-frame rearrangements with V and J assigned. A fraction of the clones does not appear; measured against another copy, unresolved V genes explain less than half of the discrepancy, and the remainder lacks a known reason. For V, J and clone size, that table is used; D and trimming come from the DNA. Within this sample are about 150,000 clones, with more than 80% of them counted one time only. Together, the top ten hold 0.5% to 0.55% of the sample.

The source of this sequence is a man aged 50-60 years with acute or convalescent COVID-19. The specimen was peripheral blood. The V gene is TRBV29-1 and the J gene is TRBJ2-1; TRBD2 lines up with 9 middle nucleotides. The nucleotide sequence is given as TGCAGCGTAAGGCGGGGGGGTTACAATGAGCAGTTCTTC. Its protein reads: CSVRRGGYNEQFF.